The rows below give T cell receptor beta chains drawn from one sample of a study of metastatic and nonmetastatic thyroid tumors. Using MiXCR, TCRdb re-called clones from the PCR reads. The table records tens of thousands of clones, about 30% of them present only once. Sequenced material: blood. Every receptor here comes from a female donor with papillary thyroid cancer or a benign thyroid nodule (not recorded which). Some clones in this sample may be carry-over from other donors' samples. Both conserved end residues are part of each CDR3. A D gene is named only where the DNA matches it firmly. A row's size may be missing; if present it is once, few, many or a size class.

NA | TRBD1 | TRBJ1-5 | TRBV6-1 | 16 | CASSEAPGQGNQPQHF | TGTGCCAGCAGTGAAGCGCCGGGACAGGGCAATCAGCCCCAGCATTTT
few | NA | TRBJ2-3 | TRBV6-2/TRBV6-3 | 14 | CAIRGAGTDHTQYF | TGTGCTATACGGGGGGCCGGGACAGACCATACGCAGTATTTT
NA | TRBD1 | TRBJ1-2 | TRBV4-1 | 16 | CASSPRGGLANYGYTF | TGCGCCAGCAGCCCCAGGGGGGGCCTAGCTAACTATGGCTACACCTTC
NA | TRBD1 | TRBJ1-4 | TRBV30 | 14 | CAWPLGQGKKKLFF | TGTGCCTGGCCTTTAGGACAGGGGAAAAAAAAACTGTTTTTT
few | TRBD1 | TRBJ2-7 | TRBV6-2/TRBV6-3 | 14 | CASRTQGSQGEQYF | TGTGCCAGCAGGACACAGGGGTCACAGGGCGAGCAGTACTTC
once | NA | TRBJ1-4 | TRBV9 | 16 | CASSGGRDSTNEKLFF | TGTGCCAGCAGCGGCGGGAGAGACAGCACTAATGAAAAACTGTTTTTT
few | NA | TRBJ2-2 | TRBV6-5 | 15 | CESSYSVRGTGELFF | TGTGAAAGCAGTTACTCAGTCCGAGGGACCGGGGAGCTGTTTTTT
few | NA | TRBJ2-2 | TRBV28 | 13 | CASSFGNTGELFF | TGTGCCAGCAGTTTCGGGAACACCGGGGAGCTGTTTTTT
medium-sized | TRBD1 | TRBJ1-5 | TRBV30 | 13 | CAWRGQGPQPQHF | TGTGCCTGGAGGGGACAGGGCCCTCAGCCCCAGCATTTT
NA | NA | TRBJ2-7 | TRBV3-1 | 12 | CASIPGSYEQYF | TGTGCCAGCATCCCTGGGAGCTACGAGCAGTACTTC
few | NA | TRBJ1-4 | TRBV19 | 14 | CASSRGLTGEKLFF | TGTGCCAGTAGTCGGGGTTTGACGGGAGAAAAACTGTTTTTC
many | TRBD2 | TRBJ2-1 | TRBV5-6 | 17 | CASSLVTSGRAMNEQFF | TGTGCCAGCAGCTTGGTTACTAGCGGGAGGGCGATGAATGAGCAGTTCTTC
medium-sized | TRBD2 | TRBJ2-2 | TRBV30 | 14 | CAWSRLAGVGELFF | TGTGCCTGGAGTCGACTAGCGGGAGTCGGGGAGCTGTTTTTT
many | NA | TRBJ1-3 | TRBV7-2 | 12 | CASSLERNTIYF | TGTGCCAGCAGCTTAGAAAGAAACACCATATATTTT
many | NA | TRBJ2-7 | TRBV6-2/TRBV6-3 | 11 | CASSPSYEQYF | TGTGCCAGCAGTCCTTCCTACGAGCAGTACTTC
NA | NA | TRBJ2-7 | TRBV7-8 | 14 | CASSSFSTGHEQYF | TGTGCCAGCAGCTCGTTCTCTACCGGGCACGAGCAGTACTTC
NA | NA | TRBJ2-5 | TRBV30 | 16 | CAWSVAGQSVRETQYF | TGTGCCTGGAGTGTGGCCGGACAGAGTGTACGAGAGACCCAGTACTTC
few | NA | TRBJ2-5 | TRBV6-1 | 12 | CASSAVKETQYF | TGTGCCAGCAGTGCTGTAAAAGAGACCCAGTACTTC
many | TRBD1 | TRBJ2-3 | TRBV2 | 17 | CANSVYNTGANTDTQYF | TGTGCCAATTCGGTCTATAATACAGGGGCCAACACAGATACGCAGTATTTT
many | NA | TRBJ2-2 | TRBV11-2 | 15 | CASSLLGQDTGELFF | TGTGCCAGCAGCTTATTGGGTCAAGACACCGGGGAGCTGTTTTTT
many | NA | TRBJ2-3 | TRBV19 | 14 | CASSIDGRTDTQYF | TGTGCCAGTAGTATAGACGGCCGCACAGATACGCAGTATTTT
many | TRBD1 | TRBJ1-2 | TRBV5-1 | 15 | CASSVGDRAIYGYTF | TGCGCCAGCAGCGTGGGGGACAGGGCCATTTATGGCTACACCTTC
many | NA | TRBJ1-6 | TRBV12-3/TRBV12-4 | 15 | CASSRDRSPWSPLHF | TGTGCCAGCAGTCGAGACAGAAGCCCCTGGTCACCCCTCCACTTT
once | NA | TRBJ2-7 | TRBV7-2 | 15 | CASSLALNTGYEQYF | TGTGCCAGCAGCTTAGCGCTTAACACAGGTTACGAGCAGTACTTC
NA | TRBD2 | TRBJ2-1 | TRBV7-3 | 13 | CASSQSSGRSKFF | TGTGCCAGCAGCCAGTCTAGCGGGAGAAGTAAGTTCTTC
many | NA | TRBJ2-1 | TRBV29-1 | 13 | CSVVAASYNEQFF | TGCAGCGTTGTTGCGGCATCCTACAATGAGCAGTTCTTC
NA | TRBD2 | TRBJ2-7 | TRBV3-1 | 15 | CASSPRGRGNYEQYF | TGTGCCAGCAGCCCACGCGGGAGGGGGAACTACGAGCAGTACTTC
NA | NA | TRBJ1-5 | TRBV28 | 13 | CASSSQLDQPQHF | TGTGCCAGCAGTTCACAGTTAGATCAGCCCCAGCATTTT
many | TRBD2 | TRBJ2-1 | TRBV30 | 15 | CACPAGTSDLNEQFF | TGTGCCTGCCCCGCCGGGACTAGCGACCTCAATGAGCAGTTCTTC
many | NA | TRBJ1-2 | TRBV2 | 14 | CASSEAGSVYGYTF | TGTGCCAGCAGTGAAGCAGGGTCAGTATATGGCTACACCTTC
many | NA | TRBJ2-5 | TRBV7-9 | 13 | CASSPKGPETQYF | TGTGCCAGCAGCCCAAAGGGCCCGGAGACCCAGTACTTC
NA | NA | TRBJ2-7 | TRBV6-5 | 14 | CASSYSAGGVEQYF | TGTGCCAGCAGTTACTCGGCTGGGGGCGTGGAGCAGTACTTC
many | TRBD1 | TRBJ2-1 | TRBV20-1 | 15 | CSARMGQRSYNEQFF | TGCAGTGCTAGGATGGGACAGAGGTCCTACAATGAGCAGTTCTTC
many | TRBD2 | TRBJ2-7 | TRBV11-2 | 16 | CASSLVIAGVSYEQYF | TGTGCCAGCAGCTTAGTGATAGCGGGGGTCTCCTACGAGCAGTACTTC
NA | NA | TRBJ1-5 | TRBV6-2/TRBV6-3 | 12 | CASGTDNQPQHF | TGTGCCAGCGGGACGGACAATCAGCCCCAGCATTTT
NA | TRBD2 | TRBJ2-3 | TRBV5-6 | 16 | CASSYGLAGGVDTQYF | TGTGCCAGCAGCTATGGACTAGCGGGAGGAGTAGATACGCAGTATTTT
NA | TRBD1 | TRBJ2-3 | TRBV2 | 17 | CASSPGTGGARTDTQYF | TGTGCCAGCAGTCCAGGGACAGGGGGCGCGAGGACAGATACGCAGTATTTT
NA | NA | TRBJ2-7 | TRBV6-1 | 13 | CASGGDSADEQYF | TGTGCCAGCGGGGGAGACAGCGCCGACGAGCAGTACTTC